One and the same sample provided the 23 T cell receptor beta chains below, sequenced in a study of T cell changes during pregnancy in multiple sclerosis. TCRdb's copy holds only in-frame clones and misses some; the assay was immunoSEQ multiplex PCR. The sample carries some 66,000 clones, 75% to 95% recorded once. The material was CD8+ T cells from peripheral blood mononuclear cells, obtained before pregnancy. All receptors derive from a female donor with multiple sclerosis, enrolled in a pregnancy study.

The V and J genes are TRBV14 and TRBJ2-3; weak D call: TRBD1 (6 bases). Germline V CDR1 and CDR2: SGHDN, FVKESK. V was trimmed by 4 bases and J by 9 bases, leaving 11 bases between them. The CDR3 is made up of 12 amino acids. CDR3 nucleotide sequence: TGTGCCAGCAGCCCACAGGGTCTGACGCAGTATTTT. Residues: CASSPQGLTQYF.

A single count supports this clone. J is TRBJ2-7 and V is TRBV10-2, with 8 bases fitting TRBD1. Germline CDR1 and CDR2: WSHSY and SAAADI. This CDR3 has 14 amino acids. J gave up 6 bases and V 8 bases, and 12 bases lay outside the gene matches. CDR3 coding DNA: TGCGCCAGCGGGACGGGACAGGTTAATTCCGAGCAGTACTTC. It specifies CASGTGQVNSEQYF.

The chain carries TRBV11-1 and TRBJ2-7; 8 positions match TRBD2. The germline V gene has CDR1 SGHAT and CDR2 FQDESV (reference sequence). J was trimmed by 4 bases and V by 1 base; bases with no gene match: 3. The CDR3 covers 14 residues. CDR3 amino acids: CASSLVSGGYEQYF. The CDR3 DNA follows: TGTGCCAGCAGCTTAGTAAGCGGGGGATACGAGCAGTACTTC.

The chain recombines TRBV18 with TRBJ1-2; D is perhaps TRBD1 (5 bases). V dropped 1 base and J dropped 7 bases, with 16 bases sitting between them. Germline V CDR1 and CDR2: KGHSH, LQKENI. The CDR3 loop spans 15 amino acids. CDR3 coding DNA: TGTGCCAGCTCACCACTCCAACAGGATCCAAGTGGCTACACCTTC. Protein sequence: CASSPLQQDPSGYTF.

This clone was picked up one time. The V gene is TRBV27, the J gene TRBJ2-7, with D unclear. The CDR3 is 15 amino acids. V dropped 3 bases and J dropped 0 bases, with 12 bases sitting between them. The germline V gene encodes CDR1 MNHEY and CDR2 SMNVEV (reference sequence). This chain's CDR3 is CASSFQAPISYEQYF. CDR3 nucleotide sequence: TGTGCCAGCAGTTTCCAGGCCCCGATCTCCTACGAGCAGTACTTC.

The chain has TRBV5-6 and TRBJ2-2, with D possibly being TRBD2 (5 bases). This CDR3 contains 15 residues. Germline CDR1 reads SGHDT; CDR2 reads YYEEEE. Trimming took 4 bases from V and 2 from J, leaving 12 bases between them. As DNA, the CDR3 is TGTGCCAGCAGCCCGCTGGACTCCAACACCGGGGAGCTGTTTTTT. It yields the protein CASSPLDSNTGELFF. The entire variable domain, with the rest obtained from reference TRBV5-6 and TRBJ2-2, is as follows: DAGVTQSPTHLIKTRGQQVTLRCSPKSGHDTVSWYQQALGQGPQFIFQYYEEEERQRGNFPDRFSGHQFPNYSSELNVNALLLGDSALYLCASSPLDSNTGELFFGEGSRLTVL.

CDR3 sequence (DNA): TGTGCCAGCAGTCATGATAGCTCCTACAATGAGCAGTTCTTC. Its protein product is CASSHDSSYNEQFF. The chain combines TRBV6-5 with TRBJ2-1; D gene unclear. Germline V gene data show CDR1 as MNHEY and CDR2 as SVGAGI. This CDR3 is built from 14 residues. Trimming took off 5 bases at V and 0 bases at J, with 8 bases between the two ends.

The CDR3 region has the DNA TGTGCCAGCAGCGTTCTAGCCGATAGCACAGATACGCAGTATTTT. This codes for CASSVLADSTDTQYF. This chain uses TRBV9 with TRBJ2-3; D may be TRBD2 (5 bases). The CDR3 totals 15 residues. V lost 2 bases and J 0 bases, leaving 10 bases between the germline ends. Germline-derived CDR1 and CDR2 are SGDLS and YYNGEE.

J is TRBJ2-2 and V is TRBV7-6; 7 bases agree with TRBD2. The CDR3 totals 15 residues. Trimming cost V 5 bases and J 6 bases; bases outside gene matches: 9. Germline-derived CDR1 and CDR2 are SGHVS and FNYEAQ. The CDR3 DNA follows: TGTGCCAGCAGCGACGGTGGGGGAGGGCCCGGGGAGCTGTTTTTT. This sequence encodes CASSDGGGGPGELFF.

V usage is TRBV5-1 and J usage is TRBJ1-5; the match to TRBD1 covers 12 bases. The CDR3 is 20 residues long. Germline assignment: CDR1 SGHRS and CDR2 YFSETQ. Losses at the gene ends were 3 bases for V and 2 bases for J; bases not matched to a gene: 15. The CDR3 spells CASSSLAGTGGARGNQPQHF. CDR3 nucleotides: TGCGCCAGCAGCTCGCTTGCGGGGACAGGGGGCGCGAGGGGCAATCAGCCCCAGCATTTT.

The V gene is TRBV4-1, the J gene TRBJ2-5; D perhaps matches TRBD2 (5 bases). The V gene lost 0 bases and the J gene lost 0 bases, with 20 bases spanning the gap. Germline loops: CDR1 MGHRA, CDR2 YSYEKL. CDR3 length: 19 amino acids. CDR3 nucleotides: TGCGCCAGCAGCCAAGACGGTGGCCGAGGACTTTCGTACCAAGAGACCCAGTACTTC. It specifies CASSQDGGRGLSYQETQYF.

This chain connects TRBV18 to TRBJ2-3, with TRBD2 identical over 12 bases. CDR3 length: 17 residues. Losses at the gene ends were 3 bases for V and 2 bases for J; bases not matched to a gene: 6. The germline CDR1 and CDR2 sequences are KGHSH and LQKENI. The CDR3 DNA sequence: TGTGCCAGCTCACCCCCCCTAGCGGGGGGGACCACAGATACGCAGTATTTT. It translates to CASSPPLAGGTTDTQYF.

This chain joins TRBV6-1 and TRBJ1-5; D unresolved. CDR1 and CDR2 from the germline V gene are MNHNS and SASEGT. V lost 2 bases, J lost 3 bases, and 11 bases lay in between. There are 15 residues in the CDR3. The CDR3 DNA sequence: TGTGCCAGCAGTGAAATAGCTACACCCAATCAGCCCCAGCATTTT. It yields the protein CASSEIATPNQPQHF.

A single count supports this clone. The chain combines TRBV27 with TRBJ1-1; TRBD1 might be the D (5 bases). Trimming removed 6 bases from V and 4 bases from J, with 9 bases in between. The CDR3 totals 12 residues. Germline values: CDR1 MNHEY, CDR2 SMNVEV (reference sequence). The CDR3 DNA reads TGTGCCAGCAGGACAGCTAGCACTGAAGCTTTCTTT. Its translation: CASRTASTEAFF.

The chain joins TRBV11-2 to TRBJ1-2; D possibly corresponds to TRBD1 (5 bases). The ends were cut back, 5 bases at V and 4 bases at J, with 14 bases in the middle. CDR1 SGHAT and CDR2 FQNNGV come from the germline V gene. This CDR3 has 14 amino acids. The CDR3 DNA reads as TGTGCCAGCAGCGATACCGGGACTTTCTATGGCTACACCTTC. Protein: CASSDTGTFYGYTF.

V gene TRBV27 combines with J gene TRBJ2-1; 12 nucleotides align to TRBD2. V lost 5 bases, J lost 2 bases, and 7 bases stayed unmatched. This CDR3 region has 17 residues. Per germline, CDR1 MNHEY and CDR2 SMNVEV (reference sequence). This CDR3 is CASSPTGLAGPYNEQFF. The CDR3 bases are TGTGCCAGCAGTCCAACGGGACTAGCGGGCCCCTACAATGAGCAGTTCTTC.

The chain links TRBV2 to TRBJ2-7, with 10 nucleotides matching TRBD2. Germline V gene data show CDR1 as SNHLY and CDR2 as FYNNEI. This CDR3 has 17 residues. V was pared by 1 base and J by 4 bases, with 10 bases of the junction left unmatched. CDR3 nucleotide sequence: TGTGCCAGCAGTGAAGGGTCTAGCGGGGGACTTGTGTACGAGCAGTACTTC. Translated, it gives CASSEGSSGGLVYEQYF.

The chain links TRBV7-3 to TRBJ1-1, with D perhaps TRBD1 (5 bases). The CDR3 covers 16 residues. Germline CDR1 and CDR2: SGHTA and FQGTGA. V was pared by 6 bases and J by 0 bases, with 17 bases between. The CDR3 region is CASRDGRAGMNTEAFF. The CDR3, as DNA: TGTGCCAGCAGGGACGGCAGGGCGGGGATGAACACTGAAGCTTTCTTT.

The chain's CDR3 is CSVGQANTEAFF. DNA for the CDR3: TGCAGCGTTGGGCAGGCGAACACTGAAGCTTTCTTT. The J gene is TRBJ1-1, the V gene TRBV29-1; D uncertain. From germline, CDR1 is SQVTM and CDR2 ANQGSEA. Trimming took off 4 bases at V and 1 base at J, with 7 bases between the two ends. CDR3 length: 12 amino acids.

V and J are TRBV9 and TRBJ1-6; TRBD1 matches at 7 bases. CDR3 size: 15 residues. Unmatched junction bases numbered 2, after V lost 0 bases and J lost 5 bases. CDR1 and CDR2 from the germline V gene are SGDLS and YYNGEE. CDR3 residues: CASSVGGTDNSPLHF. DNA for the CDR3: TGTGCCAGCAGCGTAGGCGGGACAGATAATTCACCCCTCCACTTT.

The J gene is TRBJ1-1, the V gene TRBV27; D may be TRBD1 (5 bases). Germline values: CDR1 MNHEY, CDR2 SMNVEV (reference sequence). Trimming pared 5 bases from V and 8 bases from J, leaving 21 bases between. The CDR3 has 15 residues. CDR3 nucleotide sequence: TGTGCCAGCAGTGCCCGCCCGGGGGGGAGGTCGGAAGCTTTCTTT. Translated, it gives CASSARPGGRSEAFF.

The CDR3 region has the DNA TGTGCCAGCAGCTTAGCTCTAGCGGGGAACACAGATACGCAGTATTTT. Translating it yields CASSLALAGNTDTQYF. The chain joins TRBV13 to TRBJ2-3; 9 bases are a match to TRBD2. Germline V gives CDR1 PRHDT, CDR2 FYEKMQ (reference sequence). The CDR3 sequence is 16 residues long. Trimming removed 1 base from V and 2 bases from J; junction bases left unmatched: 4.

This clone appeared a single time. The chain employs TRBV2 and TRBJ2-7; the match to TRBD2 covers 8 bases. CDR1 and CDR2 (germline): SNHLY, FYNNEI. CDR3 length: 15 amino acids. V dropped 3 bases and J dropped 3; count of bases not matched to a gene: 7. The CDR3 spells CASSEVSGTHYEQYF. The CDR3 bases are TGTGCCAGCAGTGAGGTTAGCGGGACTCACTACGAGCAGTACTTC.